Listed here are 9 T cell receptor beta chains from one sample, sequenced in a study of blood T cells in healthy people across ages. The second PCR ran roughly 6 to 11 cycles with a sample-barcoded 5' primer and J-beta primers. TCRdb re-derived calls from the 5' RACE reads in MiXCR, one entry per CDR3 protein. The sample yields about 800,000 distinct CDR3 sequences, around 25% seen once. The same data also went into a second study, on T cells of mothers and their children.

Sequenced material: blood. These receptors originate from a boy aged 5 to 17 in good health.

The chain couples TRBV28 to TRBJ2-5, with 11 bases aligning to TRBD2. The DNA end favors TRBJ2-7, so the J call may be wrong. CDR3 length equals 15 residues. CDR1 is MDHEN, CDR2 SYDVKM, per germline. CDR3 in amino acids: CASSLGLAAYYEQYF. CDR3 nucleotide sequence: TGTGCCAGCAGTTTGGGACTAGCGGCTTACTACGAGCAGTACTTC.

The chain combines TRBV3-1 with TRBJ1-1, with no clear D. The CDR3 is made up of 13 amino acids. Germline-derived CDR1 and CDR2 are LGHDT and YNNKEL (reference sequence). V shed 1 base and J shed 1 base, with 4 bases lying between them. The CDR3 sequence: CASSQAQNTEAFF. In nucleotides, the CDR3 is TGTGCCAGCAGCCAAGCCCAGAACACTGAAGCTTTCTTT.

This clonotype has only a few counts. The junction differs from germline at one of its ends, possibly a read error. The V gene is TRBV28, the J gene TRBJ1-6; weak D call: TRBD1 (5 bases). Germline CDR1 reads MDHEN; CDR2 reads SYDVKM. This CDR3 spans 15 amino acids. The CDR3 sequence is CASSTPGLGNSPLHF. CDR3 in DNA: TGCGCCAGCAGCACACCAGGGTTGGGTAATTCACCCCTCCACTTT.

The V and J genes are TRBV20-1 and TRBJ2-5; 16 nucleotides match TRBD2. Germline trimming cut 5 bases from V and 1 base from J; bases unmatched to any gene: 10. This CDR3 spans 18 amino acids. Germline loops: CDR1 DFQATT, CDR2 SNEGSKA (reference sequence). The CDR3 spells CSAAPGTSGRAPQETQYF. In nucleotides, the CDR3 is TGCAGTGCTGCCCCTGGGACTAGCGGGAGGGCCCCCCAAGAGACCCAGTACTTC.

This clonotype was picked up a small number of times. V is TRBV6-6 and J is TRBJ2-5, with D uncertain. Germline CDR1 MNHNY, CDR2 SVGAGI (reference sequence). This CDR3 contains 16 residues. V was shortened by 4 bases and J by 1 base, with 16 bases between the two germline ends. The DNA of the CDR3 is TGTGCCAGCAGTTCAGAGGCGGTAGCCCTCCAAGAGACCCAGTACTTC. Encoded protein: CASSSEAVALQETQYF.

The chain combines TRBV20-1 with TRBJ2-1; 9 bases line up with TRBD2. Germline V CDR1 and CDR2: DFQATT, SNEGSKA (reference sequence). The J segment lost 8 bases and the V segment lost 0 bases, leaving 5 bases of the junction unmatched. The CDR3 covers 14 residues. CDR3 protein: CSARDLREGHEQFF. The CDR3 coding sequence is TGCAGTGCTAGAGACCTGCGGGAGGGGCATGAGCAGTTCTTC.

This clonotype has a handful of counts. This CDR3 reads CASSVTGSNQPQHF. The CDR3 coding sequence is TGTGCCAGCAGTGTAACAGGGAGCAATCAGCCCCAGCATTTT. The chain joins TRBV25-1 to TRBJ1-5, with a possible D match to TRBD1 (6 bases). Germline V gene data show CDR1 as MGHDK and CDR2 as SYGVNS. The CDR3 has 14 residues. The V gene lost 4 bases and the J gene lost 1 base, with 8 bases spanning the gap.

The chain carries TRBV7-6 and TRBJ2-5; D is uncertain. Trimming shortened V by 3 bases and J by 9 bases, and 14 bases separated the two germline ends. Germline CDR1 SGHVS, CDR2 FNYEAQ. The CDR3 loop spans 13 amino acids. Here the CDR3 DNA reads TGTGCCAGCAGCTTTGGACCCGGATCCTCCCAGTACTTC. Translation gives CASSFGPGSSQYF.

CDR3 amino acids: CASSHQTGNTEAFF. The CDR3 DNA reads as TGCGCCAGCAGCCACCAGACAGGGAACACTGAAGCTTTCTTT. V and J are TRBV5-1 and TRBJ1-1; TRBD1 is a possible D gene (6 bases). This CDR3 comprises 14 residues. Trimming left V 4 bases short and J 1 base short, with 11 bases between. CDR1 is SGHRS, CDR2 YFSETQ, per germline.